The 13 T cell receptor beta chains below all came from one sample that was sequenced in a study of identical twins. MiXCR was run by TCRdb on the 5' RACE reads, yielding one entry per CDR3 protein. The table records about 890,000 distinct CDR3 sequences, 10% to 15% of them present only once. These data also featured in a second study, about yellow fever vaccine responses in identical twins.

The sample was PBMCs. These receptors were taken from a woman younger than 35 in good health.

This clonotype was picked up a small number of times. The chain has TRBV18 and TRBJ2-1; 9 bases match TRBD2. The CDR3 runs to 15 residues. The germline gives CDR1 KGHSH, CDR2 LQKENI. V was clipped by 5 bases and J by 6 bases; unmatched bases: 8. The CDR3 region has the DNA TGTGCCAGCTCAGCCGGGACTAGCAGTGGCAATGAGCAGTTCTTC. Its translation is CASSAGTSSGNEQFF.

This clonotype was seen ten or more times. The J gene is TRBJ1-3, the V gene TRBV12-3 or TRBV12-4; D unclear. The CDR3 consists of 12 residues. V lost 6 bases and J lost 2, with 5 bases in between. The CDR3 spells CASRGTGNTIYF. The CDR3 DNA is TGTGCCAGCAGGGGGACTGGAAACACCATATATTTT.

This clonotype was detected only a few times. V usage is TRBV5-1 and J usage is TRBJ2-1; unclear D gene. Trimming stripped 1 base from V and 0 bases from J, with 11 bases between. The CDR3 covers 16 residues. Germline V gives CDR1 SGHRS, CDR2 YFSETQ. The DNA of the CDR3 is TGCGCCAGCAGCTTGCCCCCCGTCAGCTCCTACAATGAGCAGTTCTTC. It yields the protein CASSLPPVSSYNEQFF.

This clonotype was seen at least ten times. The chain recombines TRBV7-9 with TRBJ2-3; 8 bases line up with TRBD1. There are 14 residues in the CDR3. V lost 5 bases, J lost 6 bases, and 7 bases stayed unmatched. Germline CDR1 reads SEHNR; CDR2 reads FQNEAQ (reference sequence). CDR3 sequence (DNA): TGTGCCAGCAGCGCTACAGGGGGAAGGGATACGCAGTATTTT. Its protein is CASSATGGRDTQYF.

The chain couples TRBV5-1 to TRBJ2-3; 10 bases line up with TRBD2. Germline V lookup: CDR1 SGHRS, CDR2 YFSETQ. CDR3 size: 20 residues. V lost 4 bases, J lost 4 bases, and 21 bases stayed unmatched. The CDR3 DNA sequence: TGCGCCAGCAGCCCCGTTTTCCTAGCGGGAGTTCCAGGAGTTGCAGATACGCAGTATTTT. The encoded protein is CASSPVFLAGVPGVADTQYF.

This clonotype was seen only a few times. The rearrangement links TRBV5-1 to TRBJ2-5; D ambiguous. V was trimmed by 3 bases and J by 1 base, leaving 13 bases between them. From germline, CDR1 is SGHRS and CDR2 YFSETQ. The CDR3 is 15 residues long. The chain's CDR3 is CASSYGKARQETQYF. The CDR3 DNA sequence: TGCGCCAGCAGCTATGGGAAGGCCCGCCAAGAGACCCAGTACTTC.

This clonotype was seen a few times. This sequence joins TRBV27 and TRBJ2-7; 9 bases line up with TRBD1. This CDR3 has 15 residues. The V gene's germline CDR1 is MNHEY and CDR2 SMNVEV (reference sequence). With 3 bases clipped from V and 3 bases from J, the junction kept 6 bases outside the gene matches. The CDR3 sequence: CASSLRTGVLYEQYV. In nucleotides, the CDR3 is TGTGCCAGCAGTTTGAGGACAGGGGTTCTCTACGAGCAGTACGTC.

The chain has TRBV5-1 and TRBJ1-2; 8 bases align to TRBD1. J gave up 5 bases and V 4 bases, and 7 bases lay outside the gene matches. The CDR3 consists of 14 residues. CDR1 is SGHRS, CDR2 YFSETQ, per germline. Written as DNA, the CDR3 is TGCGCCAGCAGCATCGGACAGGGACGATATGGCTACACCTTC. Its protein product is CASSIGQGRYGYTF.

Only one count was recorded for this clonotype. This sequence joins TRBV15 and TRBJ1-1; the D is unclear. Germline V gene data show CDR1 as LNHNV and CDR2 as YYDKDF (reference sequence). This CDR3 comprises 15 residues. Trimming took 0 bases from V and 7 from J, leaving 15 bases between them. CDR3 sequence reads: CATSREARAAGEAFF. The CDR3 nucleotides are TGTGCCACCAGCAGAGAAGCACGGGCCGCAGGTGAAGCTTTCTTT.

This clonotype came up a few times. The rearrangement links TRBV2 to TRBJ2-1; D is unclear. In germline, CDR1 is SNHLY, CDR2 FYNNEI. Trimming left V 7 bases short and J 0 bases short, with 10 bases between. The CDR3 contains 14 residues. The DNA of the CDR3 is TGTGCCAGCATGTTTTCCCGCTCCTACAATGAGCAGTTCTTC. Translating gives CASMFSRSYNEQFF.

The genes are TRBV28 and TRBJ2-5; 11 bases are shared with TRBD1. From germline, CDR1 is MDHEN and CDR2 SYDVKM. V shed 5 bases and J 4 bases; nucleotides not matched to a gene: 9. The CDR3 totals 16 residues. The CDR3 spells CASSPPGQGASETQYF. For the CDR3, the DNA is TGTGCCAGCAGTCCCCCCGGACAGGGGGCTTCAGAGACCCAGTACTTC.

This clonotype has a handful of counts. The rearrangement uses TRBV20-1 and TRBJ2-2; tentatively, D is TRBD1 (6 bases). Trimming pared 3 bases from V and 3 bases from J, leaving 14 bases between. The germline CDR1 and CDR2 sequences are DFQATT and SNEGSKA (reference sequence). The CDR3 sequence is 15 residues long. The CDR3 nucleotides are TGCAGTGCTAGGAGGGCAGGGGCGGACACCGGGGAGCTGTTTTTT. It codes for CSARRAGADTGELFF.

This clonotype was seen a handful of times. This CDR3 reads CASSYSTAVLNTEAFF. CDR3 in DNA: TGTGCCAGCAGTTACTCGACAGCTGTGTTGAACACTGAAGCTTTCTTT. The chain recombines TRBV6-5 with TRBJ1-1, with TRBD1 as a possible D gene (5 bases). Germline V CDR1 and CDR2: MNHEY, SVGAGI. Trimming shortened V by 0 bases and J by 0 bases, and 11 bases separated the two germline ends. The CDR3 is 16 residues long.